Listed below are T cell receptor beta chains from one sample, sequenced in a study of spatial heterogeneity in lung cancer. TCRdb analysed the 5' RACE reads with MiXCR anew, one entry per CDR3 protein. The profile shows roughly 5,700 distinct CDR3 sequences, approximately 8% of them singletons. Sample: lung tumor tissue, taken at surgery. The receptors stem from a female donor with early-stage non-small cell lung cancer. Both conserved end residues are part of each CDR3.

V	CDR3
TRBV15	CATSRDPRELYGYTF
TRBV12-3/TRBV12-4	CASSLAGAEAFF
TRBV28	CASSLSGPGMDEQFF
TRBV20-1	CSARERTGGTNEQFF
TRBV12-3/TRBV12-4	CASSDLAGQAGELFF
TRBV11-1	CASSLGGGGNEQFF
TRBV20-1	CSAARVGETQYF
TRBV20-1	CSATGTKYGYTF
TRBV20-1	CSAMGGRNTGELFF
TRBV4-3	CASSPPEGNTIYF
TRBV7-2	CASSPTAGLSGNTIYF
TRBV6-1	CASSVIRGRNEQYF
TRBV9	CASSTFTPGVGETQYF
TRBV29-1	CSVRQGSNIQYF
TRBV4-3	CASSPLRGGGINQETQYF
TRBV6-5	CASSNTGLGYGYTF
TRBV7-8	CASSSNRGNQPQHF
TRBV12-3/TRBV12-4	CASSLSEGGQETQYF
TRBV20-1	CSAVESHEQFF
TRBV20-1	CSARLYLTDTQYF
TRBV28	CASRSHSGANVLTF
TRBV6-2/TRBV6-3	CASSYSDSGSYEQYF
TRBV5-1	CASSLEVAGVGETQYF
TRBV6-1	CASSGPDPSNQPQHF
TRBV6-6	CASSYGHQETQYF
TRBV28	CASSLTRVAKNIQYF
TRBV23-1	CASSQSSGGEETQYF
TRBV25-1	CASSAEMNTEAFF
TRBV24-1	CATGDRGGSGELFF
TRBV27	CASSFTYQETQYF
TRBV5-1	CASTLTGQVTDTQYF
TRBV4-1	CASSQSSGFGTDTQYF
TRBV12-3/TRBV12-4	CASSHRGSGYEQYF
TRBV27	CASSSDMLGQFF
TRBV21-1	CASSKGVPSWEQYF
TRBV5-1	CASSFLAGSTDTQYF
TRBV5-4	CASSETYTGELFF
TRBV5-1	CASSLEGASYTDTQYF
TRBV28	CASTLDGAYEQYF
TRBV20-1	CSADTQYGYTF
TRBV2	CASSTGEGNQPQHF
TRBV12-3/TRBV12-4	CASSLKGNFEAFF
TRBV28	CASSQGGVYEQYF
TRBV29-1	CSVSWQEETQYF
TRBV7-9	CASSLRGALNGYTF
TRBV7-9	CASSLGQGGGETQYF
TRBV2	CASRQVNSGNTIYF
TRBV20-1	CSAMGELAGELFF
TRBV2	CASSARPLATGVAETQYF
TRBV3-1	CASSYWTSGGETQYF
TRBV7-2	CASSRQGTGELFF
TRBV7-3	CASSSRGGQYNEQFF
TRBV7-8	CASSLVTGPNEKLFF
TRBV6-1	CASNDRYNEQFF
TRBV30	CAWTLGMNTEAFF
TRBV9	CASSVTSGSQETQYF
TRBV28	CASTPSGRSTYNEQFF